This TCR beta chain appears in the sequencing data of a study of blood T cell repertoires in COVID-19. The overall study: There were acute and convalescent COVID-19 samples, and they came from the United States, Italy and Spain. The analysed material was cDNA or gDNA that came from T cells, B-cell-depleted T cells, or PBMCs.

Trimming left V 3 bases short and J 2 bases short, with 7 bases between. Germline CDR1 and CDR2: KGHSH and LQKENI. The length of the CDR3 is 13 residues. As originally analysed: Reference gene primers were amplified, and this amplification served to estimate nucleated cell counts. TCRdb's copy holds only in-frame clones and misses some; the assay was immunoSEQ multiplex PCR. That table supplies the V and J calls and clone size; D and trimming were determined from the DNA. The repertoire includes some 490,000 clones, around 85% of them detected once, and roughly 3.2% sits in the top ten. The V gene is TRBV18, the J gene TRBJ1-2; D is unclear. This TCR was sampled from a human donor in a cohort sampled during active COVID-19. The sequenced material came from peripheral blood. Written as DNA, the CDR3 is TGTGCCAGCTCACCCGGCAGGAACTATGGCTACACCTTC. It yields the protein CASSPGRNYGYTF.